This T cell receptor (beta chain) was sequenced during a study of blood T cell repertoires in COVID-19. Across the whole study: In each case, the material was cDNA or gDNA derived from T cells, B-cell-depleted T cells, or PBMCs.

This table comes from immunoSEQ multiplex PCR, and its TCRdb copy is limited to in-frame clones, with some not included. This table holds about 150,000 clones, over 75% found once. Symptom resolution, clearance, or two negative PCRs marked donors in Cohort 3 as recovered. This clonotype originated in a woman between 50 and 59 years old who had recovered from COVID-19. The sample was PBMCs or T cells enriched from blood (not recorded which).

CDR3 coding DNA: TGCAGTGCTTCATATAGCGGTGAGCAGTTCTTC. Protein product: CSASYSGEQFF. V gene TRBV20-1 combines with J gene TRBJ2-1; TRBD2 is a possible D gene (6 bases). Germline assignment: CDR1 DFQATT and CDR2 SNEGSKA (reference sequence). This CDR3 has 11 residues. The V and J ends lost 5 bases and 9 bases respectively, with 11 bases between them.